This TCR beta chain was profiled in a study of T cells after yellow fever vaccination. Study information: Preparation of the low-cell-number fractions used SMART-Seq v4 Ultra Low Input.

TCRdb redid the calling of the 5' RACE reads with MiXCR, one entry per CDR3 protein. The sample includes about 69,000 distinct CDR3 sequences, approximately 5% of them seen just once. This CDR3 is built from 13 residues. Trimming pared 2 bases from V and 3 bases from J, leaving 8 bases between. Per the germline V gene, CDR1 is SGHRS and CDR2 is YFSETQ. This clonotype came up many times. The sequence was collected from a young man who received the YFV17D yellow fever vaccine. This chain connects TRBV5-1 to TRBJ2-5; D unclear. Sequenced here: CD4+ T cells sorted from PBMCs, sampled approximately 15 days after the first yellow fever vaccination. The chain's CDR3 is CASSFAGEETQYF. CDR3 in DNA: TGCGCCAGCAGCTTCGCAGGTGAAGAGACCCAGTACTTC.